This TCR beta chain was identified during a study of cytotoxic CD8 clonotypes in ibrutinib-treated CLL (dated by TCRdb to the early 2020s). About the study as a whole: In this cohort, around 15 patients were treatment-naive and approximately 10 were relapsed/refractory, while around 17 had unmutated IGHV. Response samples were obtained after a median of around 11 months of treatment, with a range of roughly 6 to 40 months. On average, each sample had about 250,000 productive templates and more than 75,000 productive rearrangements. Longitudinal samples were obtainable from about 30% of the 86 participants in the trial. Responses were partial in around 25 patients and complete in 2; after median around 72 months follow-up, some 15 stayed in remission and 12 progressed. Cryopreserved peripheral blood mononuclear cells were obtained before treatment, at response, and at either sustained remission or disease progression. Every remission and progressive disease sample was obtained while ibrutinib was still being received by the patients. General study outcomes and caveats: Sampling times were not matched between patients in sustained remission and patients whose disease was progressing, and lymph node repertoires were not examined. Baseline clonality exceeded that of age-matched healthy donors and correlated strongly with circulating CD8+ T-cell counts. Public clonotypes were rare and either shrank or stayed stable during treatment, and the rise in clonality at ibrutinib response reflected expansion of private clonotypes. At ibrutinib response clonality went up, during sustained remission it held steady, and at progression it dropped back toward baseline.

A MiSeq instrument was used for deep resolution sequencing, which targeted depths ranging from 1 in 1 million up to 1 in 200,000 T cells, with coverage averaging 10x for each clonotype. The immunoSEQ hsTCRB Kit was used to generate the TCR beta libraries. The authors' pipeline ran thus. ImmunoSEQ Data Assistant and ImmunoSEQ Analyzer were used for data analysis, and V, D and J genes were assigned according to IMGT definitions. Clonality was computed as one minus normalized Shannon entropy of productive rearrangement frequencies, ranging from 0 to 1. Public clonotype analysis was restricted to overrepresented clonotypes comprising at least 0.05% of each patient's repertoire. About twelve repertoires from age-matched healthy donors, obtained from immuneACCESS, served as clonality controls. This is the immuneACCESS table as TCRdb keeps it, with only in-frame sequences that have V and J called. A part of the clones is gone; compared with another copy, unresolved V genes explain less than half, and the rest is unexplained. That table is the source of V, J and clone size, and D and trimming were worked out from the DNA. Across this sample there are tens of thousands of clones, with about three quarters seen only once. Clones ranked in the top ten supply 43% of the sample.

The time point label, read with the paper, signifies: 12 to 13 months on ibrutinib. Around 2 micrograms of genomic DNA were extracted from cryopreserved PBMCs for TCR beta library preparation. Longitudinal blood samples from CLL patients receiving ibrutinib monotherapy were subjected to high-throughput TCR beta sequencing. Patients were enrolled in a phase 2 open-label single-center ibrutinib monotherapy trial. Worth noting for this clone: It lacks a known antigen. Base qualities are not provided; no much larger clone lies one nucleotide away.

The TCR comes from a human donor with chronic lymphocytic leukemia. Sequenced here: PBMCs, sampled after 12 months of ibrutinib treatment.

The CDR3 reads as follows: CASSLGDGRQRPQHF. The DNA is TGTGCCAGCAGCTTAGGAGACGGGCGTCAAAGGCCCCAGCATTTT. This chain joins TRBV11-2 to TRBJ1-5; a confident D gene designation cannot be given. The junction carries 16 bases between V and J, which are trimmed by 1 base and 9 bases respectively. The CDR3 numbers 15 residues from cysteine through phenylalanine. Only the CDR3 portion is preserved as DNA: 45 bases, with reading frame beginning at the first base. As encoded in the germline V gene, CDR1 is SGHAT while CDR2 is FQNNGV.